This T cell receptor beta chain came from a study of T-cell reconstitution after alpha-beta-depleted transplantation in children. Germline V gene sequence: CDR1 SEHNR, CDR2 FQNEAQ (reference sequence). V dropped 1 base and J dropped 0 bases, with 15 bases sitting between them. This CDR3 comprises 17 residues. The TCRbeta library incorporated unique molecular identifiers. A single record per CDR3 protein comes from TCRdb applying MiXCR to the PCR reads. The sample has approximately 420,000 distinct CDR3 sequences; approximately 10% are singletons. This specimen consisted of PBMCs from the stem cell graft donor, obtained from the stem cell graft. The receptor's source is a human donor who donated a stem cell graft to a child with acute myeloid leukemia. V is TRBV7-9 and J is TRBJ1-1, with D uncertain. The CDR3 sequence: CASSLERTGLVNTEAFF. The CDR3 bases are TGTGCCAGCAGCTTAGAAAGGACTGGGCTTGTGAACACTGAAGCTTTCTTT.